This TCR beta chain stems from a study of regulatory T cells in long-lasting Graves disease. Points from the study as a whole: TRBV28, TRBJ1-2 and TRBJ2-5 were favored in persistent disease.

As concerns this clonotype: What it binds is not known.

Stated time point: newly diagnosed GD, antithyroid drugs for less than 3 months. PBMC-extracted RNA yielded the TCR library. Construction of the TCR beta libraries employed iRepertoire HTBI primers in conjunction with Arm-PCR of CDR3 regions. MiXCR, run by TCRdb on the multiplex PCR reads, gives a single entry per CDR3 protein. The data contain some 460,000 distinct CDR3 sequences, around 15% of them singletons. Germline V CDR1 and CDR2: SEHNR, FQNEAQ (reference sequence). Trimming pared 1 base from V and 5 bases from J, leaving 9 bases between. The CDR3 extends over 14 amino acids. The sample was also linked to a second study, of T cells in Graves' hyperthyroidism and ophthalmopathy.

This TCR came from a man aged 35 to 55 with Graves disease. The material was peripheral blood mononuclear cells (PBMCs), obtained at new diagnosis, from a patient treated with antithyroid drugs. The rearrangement uses TRBV7-9 and TRBJ2-1; a possible D gene is TRBD1 (5 bases). The CDR3 sequence: CASSLDPRDNEQFF. The CDR3, as DNA: TGTGCCAGCAGCTTAGATCCCAGGGACAATGAGCAGTTCTTC.